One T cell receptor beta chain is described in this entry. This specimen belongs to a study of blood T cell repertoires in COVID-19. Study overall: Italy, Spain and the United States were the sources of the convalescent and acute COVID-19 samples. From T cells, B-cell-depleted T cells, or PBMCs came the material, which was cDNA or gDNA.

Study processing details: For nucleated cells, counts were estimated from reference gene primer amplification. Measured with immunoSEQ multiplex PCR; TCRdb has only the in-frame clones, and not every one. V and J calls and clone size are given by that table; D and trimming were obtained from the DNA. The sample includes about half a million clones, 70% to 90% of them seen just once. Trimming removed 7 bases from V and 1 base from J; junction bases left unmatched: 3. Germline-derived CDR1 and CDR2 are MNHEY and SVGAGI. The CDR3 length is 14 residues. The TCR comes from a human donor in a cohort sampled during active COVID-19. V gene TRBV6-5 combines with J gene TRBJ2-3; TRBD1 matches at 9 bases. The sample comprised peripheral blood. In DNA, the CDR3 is TGTGCCAGCAAGAGACAGGGGGGCACAGATACGCAGTATTTT. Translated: CASKRQGGTDTQYF.